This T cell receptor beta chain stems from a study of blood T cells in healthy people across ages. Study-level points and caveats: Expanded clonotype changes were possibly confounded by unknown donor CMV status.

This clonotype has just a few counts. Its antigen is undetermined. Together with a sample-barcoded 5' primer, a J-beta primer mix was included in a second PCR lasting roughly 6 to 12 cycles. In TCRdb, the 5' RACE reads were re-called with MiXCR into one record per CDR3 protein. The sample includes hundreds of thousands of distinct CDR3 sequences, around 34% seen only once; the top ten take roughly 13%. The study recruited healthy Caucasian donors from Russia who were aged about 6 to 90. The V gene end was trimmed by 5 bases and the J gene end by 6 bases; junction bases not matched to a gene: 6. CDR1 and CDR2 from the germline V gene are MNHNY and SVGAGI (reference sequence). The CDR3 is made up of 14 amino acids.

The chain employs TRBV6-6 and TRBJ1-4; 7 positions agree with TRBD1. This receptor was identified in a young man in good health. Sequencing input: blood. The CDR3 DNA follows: TGTGCCAGCAGTACCGGGACAGACTATGAAAAACTGTTTTTT. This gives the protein CASSTGTDYEKLFF.